The source of this T cell receptor beta chain is a study of human T cells and chemical hapten exposure. This sample's time point: patch test 2, 6 weeks after DPC sensitization. Treatment: therapeutic diphenylcyclopropenone sensitization with weekly scalp DPC. CDR1 and CDR2 (germline): SQVTM, ANQGSEA. CDR3 length equals 16 residues. Losses at the gene ends were 6 bases for V and 8 bases for J; bases not matched to a gene: 17. TCRdb ran MiXCR on the RACE reads and lists one entry per CDR3 protein. Here the sample spans 80,000 to 95,000 distinct CDR3 sequences, approximately 9.9% being singletons. The rearrangement uses TRBV29-1 and TRBJ2-1, with TRBD2 matching over 9 bases. The origin of this receptor is a man aged 35-49 years with alopecia areata. Some clones in this sample may be carry-over from other donors' samples. Specimen: whole blood, collected in connection with sensitization to the hapten diphenylcyclopropenone (DPC). The CDR3 protein is CSVRTGLLAGADEQFF. The CDR3 region has the DNA TGCAGCGTCCGAACAGGGTTGTTAGCGGGGGCCGATGAGCAGTTCTTC.